This T cell receptor beta chain was observed in a study of CD8 T cells in Susac syndrome. RNA was extracted with the RNeasy kit, and a quantity of 0.5 to 1 ug was reverse transcribed using random hexamers. By means of immunoSEQ multiplex PCR, TCR beta CDR3 spanning 54 Vbeta and 13 Jbeta underwent amplification. TCRdb fed the immunoSEQ multiplex PCR reads into MiXCR, producing one record per CDR3 protein. The sample has approximately 120,000 distinct CDR3 sequences, over 85% seen once; the top ten hold 0.065% to 0.1%. TCR beta sequences were obtained from blood CD8+ and CD4+ T cells. Healthy donors served as the controls. They were matched for age and sex. Through negative isolation, CD4+ and CD8+ T cells were obtained, while TEMRA cells were enriched using FACS. Trimming pared 3 bases from V and 2 bases from J, leaving 11 bases between. The CDR3 runs 14 residues. Germline assignment: CDR1 DFQATT and CDR2 SNEGSKA (reference sequence).

The genes are TRBV20-1 and TRBJ1-5, with no clear D. This receptor was identified in a human donor in good health. The sequenced material came from CD4+ T cells from PBMCs. The DNA of the CDR3 is TGCAGTGCTAGTACTGGAGTTGGCAATCAGCCCCAGCATTTT. Translation gives CSASTGVGNQPQHF.